This T cell receptor (beta chain) was identified in a study of regulatory T cells in long-lasting Graves disease. Whole-study results and caveats: TRBV28, TRBJ1-2 and TRBJ2-5 emerged as the favored segments in persistent disease.

Documented time point: persistent/refractory GD, antithyroid drugs over 5 years with positive TRAb. The TCR library was prepared using RNA isolated from PBMCs. Graves' disease was diagnosed by American Thyroid Association guidelines. Patients came from an endocrinology department in Xi'an, China. EDTA tubes held roughly 9 milliliters of peripheral blood from each patient. This clonotype occurred many times. The antigen remains undetermined. Through Arm-PCR of CDR3 regions and iRepertoire HTBI primers, TCR beta libraries were built. TCRdb itself ran the multiplex PCR reads through MiXCR, one entry per CDR3 protein. In the table there are about 470,000 distinct CDR3 sequences, 20% to 25% of which are singletons. Germline lookup yields CDR1 SNHLY and CDR2 FYNNEI. V was pared by 2 bases and J by 3 bases, with 7 bases between. The CDR3 has 13 residues.

This rearrangement joins TRBV2 to TRBJ2-5; TRBD1 might be the D (6 bases). The sequencing used peripheral blood mononuclear cells (PBMCs), collected when the disease was refractory, from a patient treated with antithyroid drugs. This TCR was recovered from a female donor with Graves disease. The chain's CDR3 is CASSERQEETQYF. The CDR3 DNA follows: TGTGCCAGCAGTGAACGACAGGAAGAGACCCAGTACTTC.